This T cell receptor beta chain was sequenced for a study of T cells after yellow fever vaccination. This clonotype turned up a few times. Its antigen is as yet unknown. Whole-study findings and limits: A small proportion of clonotypes was detected in both the CD4 and CD8 compartments.

V dropped 3 bases and J dropped 0; count of bases not matched to a gene: 2. This CDR3 comprises 16 residues. Germline V gene data show CDR1 as LGHDT and CDR2 as YNNKEL (reference sequence). From the 5' RACE reads, TCRdb called clonotypes with MiXCR, one entry per CDR3 protein. The repertoire has 500,000 to 550,000 distinct CDR3 sequences, about a fifth of them found once; the top ten carry around 16%. The rearrangement uses TRBV3-1 and TRBJ2-3, with 11 bases lining up with TRBD2. The origin of this receptor is a man aged 18 to 29 who received the YFV17D yellow fever vaccine. Sequencing was performed on PBMCs, taken about 20 days after the first yellow fever vaccination. DNA for the CDR3: TGTGCCAGCAGCCAGGGACTAGCGGTGAGCACAGATACGCAGTATTTT. Translated, it gives CASSQGLAVSTDTQYF.